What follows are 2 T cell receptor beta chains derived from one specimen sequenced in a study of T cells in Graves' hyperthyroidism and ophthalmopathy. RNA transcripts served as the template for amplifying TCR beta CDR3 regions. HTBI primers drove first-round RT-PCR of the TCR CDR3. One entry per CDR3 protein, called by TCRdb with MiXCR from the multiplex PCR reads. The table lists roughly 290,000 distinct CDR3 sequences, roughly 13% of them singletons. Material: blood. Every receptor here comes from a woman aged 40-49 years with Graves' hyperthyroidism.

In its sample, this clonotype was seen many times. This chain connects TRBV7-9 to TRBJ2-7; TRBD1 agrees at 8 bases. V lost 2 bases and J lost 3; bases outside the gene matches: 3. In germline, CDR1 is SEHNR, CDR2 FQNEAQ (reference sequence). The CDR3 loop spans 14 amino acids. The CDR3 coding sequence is TGTGCCAGCAGCTTACGACAGGGGAACTACGAGCAGTACTTC. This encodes CASSLRQGNYEQYF.

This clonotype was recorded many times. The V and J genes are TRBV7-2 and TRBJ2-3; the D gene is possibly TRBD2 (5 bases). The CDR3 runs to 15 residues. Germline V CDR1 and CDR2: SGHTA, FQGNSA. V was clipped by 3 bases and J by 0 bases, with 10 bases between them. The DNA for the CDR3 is TGTGCCAGCAGCTTGTGGACTTCTAGCACAGATACGCAGTATTTT. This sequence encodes CASSLWTSSTDTQYF.